This record looks at one TCR beta chain sequence and its context. No cognate antigen has been identified for it. No much larger clonotype is one base removed from it; base qualities were not supplied. This sample is part of a study of blood T cell repertoires in COVID-19 (dated by TCRdb to 2018 to 2020). At the level of the whole study: Samples from collaborators originated in the United States, Italy and Spain and spanned both the acute and convalescent phases of COVID-19. The material from the prospective study consisted of cDNA or gDNA derived from T cells, B-cell-depleted T cells, or PBMCs. The dataset comprised deeply sampled blood TCRbeta repertoires from subjects exposed to, actively infected with, or recovered from COVID-19. A freely available public database, intended as a resource for researchers studying the immune response to SARS-CoV-2, is where the repertoires were released. The samples were drawn from the first 160 participants of the ongoing ImmuneRACE study and from 1,254 subjects provided by 6 global collaborators. Nearly every sample came with metadata listing a de-identified subject ID, COVID-19 status, age in years and sex. HLA class I and class II types, where available, came from metadata supplied by the sample provider rather than from assay-based typing. Study-level results and caveats: The amount of clinical and demographic metadata varied by source and participant and was provided uncurated.

The CDR3 measures 15 amino acids from cysteine to phenylalanine. Left in the record is the CDR3 DNA by itself, 45 bases read in frame from the first base. CDR1 and CDR2 (SGHRS, YFSETQ) derive from the germline V gene. The junction carries 14 bases between V and J, which are trimmed by 4 bases and 1 base respectively. Whole blood was collected in K2EDTA tubes by collaborating institutions according to the institutions' own protocols. For TCRbeta analysis, collaborator samples were shipped as frozen whole blood, as isolated PBMCs, or as DNA extracted from either sample type. TCRbeta CDR3 regions were amplified from genomic DNA by means of the immunoSEQ Assay, a bias-controlled multiplex PCR. Turning to the authors' computational methods: Within the assay, amplification of reference gene primers was used to estimate how many nucleated cells each sample contained. To quantify the absolute abundance of each unique TCRbeta CDR3 rearrangement, sequence reads were collapsed and filtered. Productive Simpson clonality was computed per sample as the square root of Simpson's diversity index over productive rearrangements. The source is immuneACCESS, and TCRdb retained only in-frame sequences with V and J called. Part of the clones is not carried over; for the studies checked, unresolved V genes explain less than half of this, and the remainder is unexplained. That table supplies the V and J calls and clone size; D and trimming were determined from the DNA. The sample table records 75,000 to 100,000 clones; approximately 78% of these occur just once. The ten largest clones represent 5.5% to 7.5% of the sample.

The chain uses TRBV5-1 and TRBJ1-1; TRBD1 is possibly the D segment (6 matching bases). The TCR was taken from a man over 45 with active or convalescent COVID-19. Material for sequencing was peripheral blood. In nucleotide form, the sequence is TGCGCCAGCAGCATCGCGCCACAGGGGAACACTGAAGCTTTCTTT. This sequence encodes CASSIAPQGNTEAFF.